The 21 T cell receptor beta chains given below trace back to one sample, sequenced in a study of cytomegalovirus exposure and HLA in healthy donors. Vbeta (60) and Jbeta (13) primers were used in the PCR. TCRdb's table, derived via immunoSEQ multiplex PCR, lists solely in-frame clones and lacks some. The sample lists 150,000 or so clones; around 82% were seen once. The sample was PBMCs. These receptors were obtained from a woman between 40 and 55 years old in good health and CMV-seropositive.

This chain uses TRBV6-5 with TRBJ2-5; the match to TRBD2 covers 7 bases. The J call may be mistaken, given a closer DNA end match to TRBJ2-7. There are 14 residues in the CDR3. The germline gives CDR1 MNHEY, CDR2 SVGAGI. The CDR3 nucleotides read TGTGCCAGCAGTTACTCGGGGGGGGTGGGCGAGCAGTACTTC. This gives the protein CASSYSGGVGEQYF.

The V gene is TRBV19, the J gene TRBJ2-2, with TRBD1 identical over 12 bases. This CDR3 has 13 residues. The germline V gene has CDR1 LNHDA and CDR2 SQIVND (reference sequence). V lost 11 bases and J lost 9; bases outside the gene matches: 7. CDR3 nucleotides: TGTGCCGCCACCGGGACAGGGGGCTGGGAGCTGTTTTTT. Encoded protein: CAATGTGGWELFF.

In DNA form, the CDR3 reads TGCGCCAGCAGCTTTCAGGGTCTGGATGAAAAACTGTTTTTT. Its protein product is CASSFQGLDEKLFF. The chain recombines TRBV5-1 with TRBJ1-4, with D perhaps TRBD1 (5 bases). Per germline, CDR1 SGHRS and CDR2 YFSETQ. This CDR3 spans 14 amino acids. V gave up 2 bases and J gave up 6 bases, with 11 bases separating them.

The chain carries TRBV5-1 and TRBJ2-4; D not certain. This CDR3 comprises 12 residues. Trimming cost V 0 bases and J 6 bases, with 4 bases left between them. The germline V gene has CDR1 SGHRS and CDR2 YFSETQ. CDR3 DNA sequence: TGCGCCAGCAGCTTGGAACTAAACATTCAGTACTTC. Protein sequence: CASSLELNIQYF. Based on the CDR3 plus reference TRBV5-1 and TRBJ2-4, the full variable domain is KAGVTQTPRYLIKTRGQQVTLSCSPISGHRSVSWYQQTPGQGLQFLFEYFSETQRNKGNFPGRFSGRQFSNSRSEMNVSTLELGDSALYLCASSLELNIQYFGAGTRLSVL.

By proportion, this clone is medium-sized (0.01 to 0.1%). The chain carries TRBV29-1 and TRBJ2-1; 11 bases are shared with TRBD2. The CDR3 contains 16 residues. Germline V CDR1 and CDR2: SQVTM, ANQGSEA. V trimming: 6 bases; J trimming: 4 bases; junction bases outside the gene matches: 11. CDR3 sequence reads: CSVDGDSGRVYNEQFF. The CDR3 bases are TGCAGCGTAGACGGGGATAGCGGGAGGGTATACAATGAGCAGTTCTTC.

The chain joins TRBV30 to TRBJ1-2, with a weak D call TRBD1 (6 bases). V was cut by 5 bases and J by 5 bases, with 18 bases left in between. This CDR3 is built from 14 residues. The germline gives CDR1 GTSNPN, CDR2 SVGIG (reference sequence). As DNA, the CDR3 is TGTGCCTGGTGTTTCGCGGGGGGCAATTATGGCTACACCTTC. Translating it yields CAWCFAGGNYGYTF.

CDR3 in amino acids: CAISVLTSGKGYEQYF. The CDR3, as DNA: TGTGCCATCAGTGTGTTGACTAGCGGGAAGGGGTACGAGCAGTACTTC. J is TRBJ2-7 and V is TRBV10-3; 11 positions match TRBD2. CDR3 length: 16 residues. Unmatched junction bases numbered 9, after V lost 4 bases and J lost 4 bases. Looked up from germline, CDR1 is ENHRY and CDR2 is SYGVKD.

The chain combines TRBV6-1 with TRBJ2-2, with D perhaps TRBD2 (6 bases). The CDR3 is 15 amino acids. Looked up from germline, CDR1 is MNHNS and CDR2 is SASEGT. Trimming shortened V by 3 bases and J by 4 bases, and 12 bases separated the two germline ends. CDR3 amino acids: CASSEAVAATGELFF. The CDR3 DNA reads TGTGCCAGCAGTGAGGCAGTAGCGGCCACCGGGGAGCTGTTTTTT.

The rearrangement joins TRBV13 to TRBJ2-1; 7 nucleotides align to TRBD2. Germline CDR1 and CDR2: PRHDT and FYEKMQ (reference sequence). The CDR3 has 13 amino acids. Trimming took 3 bases from V and 9 from J; bases not matched to a gene: 5. The CDR3 bases are TGTGCCAGCAGCTTCGCGCGGGAGCTTGAGCAGTTCTTC. It yields the protein CASSFARELEQFF.

V is TRBV5-1 and J is TRBJ2-7; TRBD2 agrees at 8 bases. The J segment lost 0 bases and the V segment lost 0 bases, leaving 5 bases of the junction unmatched. Germline assignment: CDR1 SGHRS and CDR2 YFSETQ. The CDR3 is 16 residues long. The CDR3, as DNA: TGCGCCAGCAGCTTGGTAGCGGGACTGAGCTCCTACGAGCAGTACTTC. Translating gives CASSLVAGLSSYEQYF.

V is TRBV10-3 and J is TRBJ2-2; a weak D match, TRBD1 (6 bases). Germline CDR1 ENHRY, CDR2 SYGVKD. V was trimmed by 5 bases and J by 6 bases, leaving 13 bases between them. This CDR3 spans 14 amino acids. The CDR3 sequence: CAISTGKNAGELFF. CDR3 nucleotides: TGTGCCATCAGTACAGGGAAAAACGCCGGGGAGCTGTTTTTT.

V and J are TRBV13 and TRBJ2-7; TRBD2 is a possible D gene (7 bases). Per the germline V gene, CDR1 is PRHDT and CDR2 is FYEKMQ (reference sequence). Trimming removed 4 bases at V and 1 base at J, with 11 bases between. This CDR3 has 14 amino acids. This chain's CDR3 is CASSSRGGSYEQYF. In DNA, the CDR3 is TGTGCCAGCAGCTCCAGGGGAGGGTCCTACGAGCAGTACTTC.

The chain couples TRBV19 to TRBJ2-5, with 7 bases matching TRBD1. The V gene end was trimmed by 5 bases and the J gene end by 2 bases; junction bases not matched to a gene: 8. The CDR3 runs to 15 residues. Germline V gene lookup returns CDR1 LNHDA and CDR2 SQIVND (reference sequence). The CDR3 region is CASSRRTGGQETQYF. CDR3 nucleotides: TGTGCCAGTAGTCGGCGGACAGGCGGTCAAGAGACCCAGTACTTC.

The genes are TRBV5-6 and TRBJ2-7, with 11 nucleotides matching TRBD2. The CDR3 is 15 amino acids. V lost 3 bases, J lost 5 bases, and 7 bases stayed unmatched. Per germline, CDR1 SGHDT and CDR2 YYEEEE. This chain's CDR3 is CASSSTSGRLHEQYF. The CDR3 nucleotides are TGTGCCAGCAGCTCTACTAGCGGGAGACTACACGAGCAGTACTTC.

The chain links TRBV5-1 to TRBJ2-3; the match to TRBD2 covers 9 bases. V trimming: 4 bases; J trimming: 1 base; junction bases outside the gene matches: 10. The length of the CDR3 is 17 residues. From germline, CDR1 is SGHRS and CDR2 YFSETQ. The CDR3 DNA sequence: TGCGCCAGCAGCCGAAGCATAGCGGGAGTGGGCACAGATACGCAGTATTTT. It translates to CASSRSIAGVGTDTQYF.

The J gene is TRBJ1-2, the V gene TRBV28; 12 bases are shared with TRBD1. The CDR3 has 17 residues. Trimming took 7 bases from V and 8 from J; bases not matched to a gene: 17. Germline V gene lookup returns CDR1 MDHEN and CDR2 SYDVKM. The CDR3 DNA follows: TGTGCCAGCACCCTAAGGGGGACAGGGGGCGCTTTATGGGGCTACACCTTC. Residues: CASTLRGTGGALWGYTF.

The V and J genes are TRBV18 and TRBJ2-7; D is unresolved. With 0 bases removed from V and 6 bases from J, the gap between germline ends came to 12 bases. The CDR3 totals 14 residues. Germline V gives CDR1 KGHSH, CDR2 LQKENI. The CDR3 sequence: CASSPPSPGGEQYF. CDR3 nucleotides: TGTGCCAGCTCACCACCCAGCCCCGGCGGCGAGCAGTACTTC.

The V call is TRBV11-1, the J call TRBJ2-7, with a weak D call TRBD1 (6 bases). From germline, CDR1 is SGHAT and CDR2 FQDESV (reference sequence). CDR3 length: 14 residues. With 3 bases removed from V and 7 bases from J, the gap between germline ends came to 16 bases. CDR3 bases: TGTGCCAGCAGCTTTCCCGGACAGCTTACTGAGCAGTACTTC. Translated: CASSFPGQLTEQYF.

This clone was counted a single time. This chain joins TRBV5-1 and TRBJ2-5, with TRBD1 as a possible D gene (6 bases). The CDR3 length is 13 residues. CDR1 is SGHRS and CDR2 is YFSETQ in the germline V gene. V lost 4 bases to trimming and J lost 4 bases, with 11 bases between them. The CDR3 region has the DNA TGCGCCAGCAGCCAGGGGAGAGCAGAGACCCAGTACTTC. Translation gives CASSQGRAETQYF.

The rearrangement uses TRBV19 and TRBJ1-5, with 7 bases aligning to TRBD1. Germline assignment: CDR1 LNHDA and CDR2 SQIVND (reference sequence). The length of the CDR3 is 14 residues. V lost 4 bases and J lost 8; bases outside the gene matches: 8. CDR3 DNA: TGTGCCAGTAGTACCTCGACAGGGATCAAGCCCCAGCATTTT. Residues: CASSTSTGIKPQHF.

V usage is TRBV4-1 and J usage is TRBJ2-3; perhaps TRBD2 as D (5 bases). Germline values: CDR1 MGHRA, CDR2 YSYEKL. This CDR3 comprises 15 residues. Deletions cut 3 bases from V and 2 bases from J, with 12 bases between. Here the CDR3 DNA reads TGCGCCAGCAGCCAGCGGGCGGGTTTCACAGATACGCAGTATTTT. It encodes CASSQRAGFTDTQYF.